One sample yielded the 6 T cell receptor beta chains listed below, sequenced in a study of blood T cell repertoires in COVID-19. Measured with immunoSEQ multiplex PCR; TCRdb has only the in-frame clones, and not every one. The sample holds approximately 56,000 clones, about nine tenths seen once. The sample was peripheral blood. These receptors came from a man at least 80 years old with active or convalescent COVID-19.

This chain connects TRBV5-1 to TRBJ2-2, with TRBD2 matching over 7 bases. Germline V gene data show CDR1 as SGHRS and CDR2 as YFSETQ. V lost 2 bases to trimming and J lost 4 bases; unmatched junction nucleotides: 8. This CDR3 contains 16 residues. The CDR3, as DNA: TGCGCCAGCAGCTTCGGGACTACCGTGATCACCGGGGAGCTGTTTTTT. The encoded protein is CASSFGTTVITGELFF.

The V and J genes are TRBV4-1 and TRBJ1-4; possibly TRBD1 for D (6 bases). The V end was cut by 1 base, the J end by 0 bases, with 12 bases between. The germline gives CDR1 MGHRA, CDR2 YSYEKL. This CDR3 contains 17 residues. In nucleotides, the CDR3 is TGCGCCAGCAGCCAAGGGACAGAACTAGCAACTAATGAAAAACTGTTTTTT. It specifies CASSQGTELATNEKLFF.

This clone was seen just once. V usage is TRBV28 and J usage is TRBJ1-5, with TRBD1 matching over 7 bases. The V and J ends lost 3 bases and 1 base, in that order; junction bases with no gene match: 3. Per germline, CDR1 MDHEN and CDR2 SYDVKM. CDR3 length equals 15 residues. CDR3 in DNA: TGTGCCAGCAGTTTTATGGGACAGAGCAATCAGCCCCAGCATTTT. It codes for CASSFMGQSNQPQHF.

The chain couples TRBV6-5 to TRBJ2-3, with a tentative D call TRBD1 (6 bases). Germline V gene lookup returns CDR1 MNHEY and CDR2 SVGAGI. This CDR3 is 14 amino acids long. The V end lost 6 bases, the J end lost 7 bases, and 17 bases lay between the germline ends. The CDR3 loop is CASRTGTTAYTQYF. The CDR3 DNA sequence: TGTGCCAGCAGGACCGGGACAACAGCCTATACGCAGTATTTT.

This chain links TRBV6-4 with TRBJ1-5; 8 nucleotides line up with TRBD1. The CDR3 has 14 amino acids. Looked up from germline, CDR1 is MRHNA and CDR2 is SNTAGT. V trimming: 7 bases; J trimming: 4 bases; junction bases outside the gene matches: 6. CDR3 nucleotide sequence: TGTGCCAGCAATCTGACAGGGGCAAATCAGCCCCAGCATTTT. Amino acid sequence: CASNLTGANQPQHF.

The chain is built from TRBV6-4 and TRBJ2-2, with D tentatively TRBD2 (6 bases). CDR1 and CDR2 (germline): MRHNA, SNTAGT. V was pared by 7 bases and J by 0 bases, with 15 bases between. This CDR3 is 16 amino acids long. CDR3 sequence (DNA): TGTGCCAGCACGGCGGTTGGAGGGTCGAACACCGGGGAGCTGTTTTTT. Amino acids: CASTAVGGSNTGELFF.